One and the same sample provided the 16 T cell receptor beta chains below, sequenced in a study of blood T cell repertoires in COVID-19. Libraries were prepared by immunoSEQ multiplex PCR; TCRdb keeps only in-frame clonotypes and omits some of them. The data contain about 380,000 clones, less than 85% of them singletons. The specimen was peripheral blood. These receptor sequences come from a woman aged 18-35 years with acute or convalescent COVID-19.

This chain joins TRBV29-1 and TRBJ1-1; 7 positions agree with TRBD1. The CDR3 is 16 amino acids. With 0 bases clipped from V and 1 base from J, the junction kept 8 bases outside the gene matches. The germline V gene encodes CDR1 SQVTM and CDR2 ANQGSEA. This CDR3 is CSVEDQGGKGNTEAFF. The CDR3 nucleotides read TGCAGCGTTGAAGATCAAGGGGGCAAGGGGAACACTGAAGCTTTCTTT. The complete variable domain, with remaining parts taken from reference TRBV29-1 and TRBJ1-1, reads SAVISQKPSRDICQRGTSLTIQCQVDSQVTMMFWYRQQPGQSLTLIATANQGSEATYESGFVIDKFPISRPNLTFSTLTVSNMSPEDSSIYLCSVEDQGGKGNTEAFFGQGTRLTVV.

This clone has a handful of counts. The V gene is TRBV7-2, the J gene TRBJ1-3, with D hard to call. The V end lost 3 bases, the J end lost 5 bases, and 11 bases lay between the germline ends. From germline, CDR1 is SGHTA and CDR2 FQGNSA. The CDR3 spans 14 residues. The CDR3 DNA follows: TGTGCCAGCAGCTTCCGGGGAATTAGAAACACCATATATTTT. Encoded protein: CASSFRGIRNTIYF.

This clone was recorded once. The chain employs TRBV28 and TRBJ1-2; 7 positions agree with TRBD1. CDR3 length: 16 amino acids. Germline CDR1 and CDR2: MDHEN and SYDVKM. V shed 6 bases, J shed 7 bases, and the junction held 17 bases outside the gene matches. CDR3 DNA sequence: TGTGCCAGCAGCCAAATACACCGGGACAGTCTGCGTGGCTACACCTTC. Its translation is CASSQIHRDSLRGYTF.

The rearrangement links TRBV27 to TRBJ1-2, with 8 bases identical to TRBD1. CDR1 MNHEY and CDR2 SMNVEV come from the germline V gene (reference sequence). After removal of 5 bases from V and 5 bases from J, the junction contained 1 base not matched to a gene. The CDR3 consists of 12 residues. The CDR3 bases are TGTGCCAGCAGTAGACAGGGGTATGGCTACACCTTC. Translation: CASSRQGYGYTF.

This rearrangement joins TRBV11-1 to TRBJ2-3; possibly TRBD2 for D (6 bases). Germline values: CDR1 SGHAT, CDR2 FQDESV (reference sequence). The ends were cut back, 1 base at V and 0 bases at J, with 11 bases in the middle. This CDR3 is built from 16 residues. The CDR3 sequence is CASSLVGGTSTDTQYF. Here the CDR3 DNA reads TGTGCCAGCAGCTTAGTCGGGGGAACTAGCACAGATACGCAGTATTTT. Using reference TRBV11-1 and TRBJ2-3 for the parts outside the CDR3, the full variable domain is EAEVAQSPRYKITEKSQAVAFWCDPISGHATLYWYRQILGQGPELLVQFQDESVVDDSQLPKDRFSAERLKGVDSTLKIQPAELGDSAMYLCASSLVGGTSTDTQYFGPGTRLTVL.

Comments on this clone: At the DNA level, this CDR3 is encoded by other sequences in the same sample as well. The chain has TRBV2 and TRBJ1-5; TRBD1 agrees at 7 bases. The CDR3 is 15 residues long. The germline gives CDR1 SNHLY, CDR2 FYNNEI. With V trimmed by 6 bases and J by 1 base, 6 bases remained unmatched. The CDR3 loop is CASRLTGDSNQPQHF. CDR3 bases: TGTGCCAGCAGACTAACAGGGGACAGCAATCAGCCCCAGCATTTT. Looking up the rest from reference TRBV2 and TRBJ1-5 gives the full variable domain: EPEVTQTPSHQVTQMGQEVILRCVPISNHLYFYWYRQILGQKVEFLVSFYNNEISEKSEIFDDQFSVERPDGSNFTLKIRSTKLEDSAMYFCASRLTGDSNQPQHFGDGTRLSIL.

The genes are TRBV4-1 and TRBJ2-3, with 8 bases aligning to TRBD2. V was pared by 1 base and J by 1 base, with 13 bases of the junction left unmatched. This CDR3 is built from 19 residues. Germline CDR1 is MGHRA and CDR2 is YSYEKL. The CDR3 DNA reads as TGCGCCAGCAGCCAAGGACTTCTTGGGAGCGGGGGAGGCACAGATACGCAGTATTTT. It translates to CASSQGLLGSGGGTDTQYF.

The V call is TRBV11-2, the J call TRBJ1-6, with 9 bases fitting TRBD1. CDR3 size: 14 residues. V gave up 5 bases and J gave up 7 bases; unmatched junction bases: 3. CDR1 is SGHAT and CDR2 is FQNNGV in the germline V gene. The CDR3 is CASSLQGANSPLHF. The CDR3 bases are TGTGCCAGCAGCCTACAGGGGGCGAATTCACCCCTCCACTTT. The complete variable domain, with remaining parts taken from reference TRBV11-2 and TRBJ1-6, reads EAGVAQSPRYKIIEKRQSVAFWCNPISGHATLYWYQQILGQGPKLLIQFQNNGVVDDSQLPKDRFSAERLKGVDSTLKIQPAKLEDSAVYLCASSLQGANSPLHFGNGTRLTVT.

V is TRBV10-2 and J is TRBJ2-1; TRBD2 matches 15 bases. Germline CDR1 reads WSHSY; CDR2 reads SAAADI. The length of the CDR3 is 15 residues. J gave up 1 base and V 8 bases, and 0 bases lay outside the gene matches. Here the CDR3 DNA reads TGCGCCAGCGGACTAGCGGGAGGGTCCTACAATGAGCAGTTCTTC. Protein: CASGLAGGSYNEQFF.

The chain has TRBV10-3 and TRBJ2-3; 9 positions agree with TRBD2. The CDR3 has 16 residues. With 3 bases clipped from V and 3 bases from J, the junction kept 7 bases outside the gene matches. The germline V gene encodes CDR1 ENHRY and CDR2 SYGVKD. The CDR3 reads CAISEIGTSGTDTQYF. Here the CDR3 DNA reads TGTGCCATCAGTGAAATTGGTACTAGCGGGACAGATACGCAGTATTTT.

The rearrangement links TRBV29-1 to TRBJ1-2; TRBD1 matches at 7 bases. Losses at the gene ends were 8 bases for V and 6 bases for J; bases not matched to a gene: 6. Germline lookup yields CDR1 SQVTM and CDR2 ANQGSEA. The CDR3 is 11 amino acids. The CDR3 protein is CSCDRANGYTF. CDR3 bases: TGCAGCTGTGACAGGGCTAATGGCTACACCTTC.

The V gene is TRBV19, the J gene TRBJ2-7; tentatively, D is TRBD2 (5 bases). This CDR3 has 13 amino acids. The V gene's germline CDR1 is LNHDA and CDR2 SQIVND (reference sequence). V was trimmed by 4 bases and J by 2 bases, leaving 9 bases between them. The CDR3 DNA reads TGTGCCAGTAGTAGGACTGATACCTACGAGCAGTACTTC. Protein product: CASSRTDTYEQYF.

This chain links TRBV28 with TRBJ1-3; D is possibly TRBD1 (6 bases). Trimming took 2 bases from V and 4 from J, leaving 15 bases between them. This CDR3 has 16 residues. CDR1 is MDHEN, CDR2 SYDVKM, per germline. Written as DNA, the CDR3 is TGTGCCAGCAGTTTACGCACGCAGGGGAGCGGAAACACCATATATTTT. It specifies CASSLRTQGSGNTIYF.

The chain is built from TRBV5-6 and TRBJ2-5; 9 bases fit TRBD2. After removal of 0 bases from V and 2 bases from J, the junction contained 5 bases not matched to a gene. The CDR3 has 16 amino acids. The germline CDR1 and CDR2 sequences are SGHDT and YYEEEE. In DNA form, the CDR3 reads TGTGCCAGCAGCTTGGAGAGTAGCGGGGGACAAGAGACCCAGTACTTC. This gives the protein CASSLESSGGQETQYF. The complete variable domain, with remaining parts taken from reference TRBV5-6 and TRBJ2-5, reads DAGVTQSPTHLIKTRGQQVTLRCSPKSGHDTVSWYQQALGQGPQFIFQYYEEEERQRGNFPDRFSGHQFPNYSSELNVNALLLGDSALYLCASSLESSGGQETQYFGPGTRLLVL.

The J gene is TRBJ1-5, the V gene TRBV15; TRBD1 agrees at 8 bases. Germline CDR1 LNHNV, CDR2 YYDKDF (reference sequence). The V segment lost 0 bases and the J segment 7 bases; nucleotides outside the gene matches: 5. This CDR3 is built from 15 residues. The CDR3 loop is CATSRDGQGPQPQHF. CDR3 in DNA: TGTGCCACCAGCAGAGATGGACAGGGACCACAGCCCCAGCATTTT.

Only a few counts were recorded for this clone. The gene calls are TRBV6-5 and TRBJ1-6, with a weak D call TRBD1 (6 bases). Germline CDR1 is MNHEY and CDR2 is SVGAGI. V lost 10 bases and J lost 5, with 15 bases in between. There are 14 residues in the CDR3. CDR3 bases: TGTGCCACCACAGGGACGGGTAATAATTCACCCCTCCACTTT. This sequence encodes CATTGTGNNSPLHF.